Below, 19 T cell receptor beta chains from the same sample are listed, as sequenced in a study of blood T cell repertoires in COVID-19. TCRdb's copy holds only in-frame clones and misses some; the assay was immunoSEQ multiplex PCR. This table holds about 310,000 clones, around nine tenths found once. Material for sequencing was peripheral blood. The receptor source for this set is a man aged 45-60 years with active or convalescent COVID-19.

This chain uses TRBV6-5 with TRBJ2-1; no clear D gene. The V and J ends lost 6 bases and 1 base respectively, with 7 bases between them. The CDR3 is 13 residues long. Germline V gives CDR1 MNHEY, CDR2 SVGAGI. As DNA, the CDR3 is TGTGCCAGCAGGGTTGCGTCCTACAATGAGCAGTTCTTC. It specifies CASRVASYNEQFF.

V gene TRBV4-3 combines with J gene TRBJ1-1, with D unclear. CDR3 length: 15 amino acids. Between the trimmed V and J ends, which lost 0 bases and 3 bases, there was a span of 11 bases. The germline V gene has CDR1 LGHNA and CDR2 YSLEER. CDR3 residues: CASSQEPGGHTEAFF. Here the CDR3 DNA reads TGCGCCAGCAGCCAAGAACCGGGAGGCCACACTGAAGCTTTCTTT.

The CDR3 here is CASRYLRDRGYTF. In DNA, the CDR3 is TGTGCCAGCAGATACCTTCGGGATAGGGGCTACACCTTC. V and J are TRBV6-5 and TRBJ1-2, with D unresolved. Trimming took off 6 bases at V and 8 bases at J, with 16 bases between the two ends. The CDR3 length is 13 residues. From germline, CDR1 is MNHEY and CDR2 SVGAGI.

In the case of this clone: One junction end disagrees with the germline gene, perhaps due to a read error. This sequence joins TRBV7-3 and TRBJ2-4; TRBD1 agrees at 9 bases. The CDR3 is 15 amino acids. Germline V gene lookup returns CDR1 SGHTA and CDR2 FQGTGA. Written as DNA, the CDR3 is TGTGCCAGCAGCGTAACAGGGGGCAGGGGAAACATTCAGTACTTC. This translates into CASSVTGGRGNIQYF.

In this sample, this clone turned up a few times. The V and J genes are TRBV30 and TRBJ1-6; D is perhaps TRBD1 (6 bases). Deletions cut 6 bases from V and 8 bases from J, with 17 bases between. Germline values: CDR1 GTSNPN, CDR2 SVGIG (reference sequence). The CDR3 spans 14 residues. The DNA of the CDR3 is TGTGCCTGCTCGCCGGGGGGGCTAGATTCACCCCTCCACTTT. Encoded protein: CACSPGGLDSPLHF.

This sequence joins TRBV20-1 and TRBJ2-5; D is unclear. CDR3 size: 10 residues. Germline-derived CDR1 and CDR2 are DFQATT and SNEGSKA (reference sequence). The V and J ends lost 3 bases and 4 bases respectively, with 3 bases between them. In DNA, the CDR3 is TGCAGTGCTAGCCTAGAGACCCAGTACTTC. Translation: CSASLETQYF.

The CDR3 DNA follows: TGTGCCAGCAGTGGTGGGGTAGCGGGGATTTACCAAGAGACCCAGTACTTC. Translated: CASSGGVAGIYQETQYF. The chain uses TRBV2 and TRBJ2-5; TRBD2 matches 8 bases. Germline CDR1 SNHLY, CDR2 FYNNEI. V gave up 4 bases and J gave up 0 bases; unmatched junction bases: 10. The CDR3 contains 17 residues.

The chain links TRBV4-1 to TRBJ2-3; a possible D gene is TRBD2 (7 bases). This CDR3 region has 17 residues. Germline V CDR1 and CDR2: MGHRA, YSYEKL. V lost 5 bases and J lost 4, with 22 bases in between. The chain's CDR3 is CASSTDRGAGSADTQYF. CDR3 bases: TGCGCCAGCAGCACCGATCGGGGGGCGGGATCGGCAGATACGCAGTATTTT.

This chain connects TRBV6-2 or TRBV6-3 to TRBJ2-3, with D perhaps TRBD2 (6 bases). Germline V gene data show CDR1 as MNHEY and CDR2 as SVGEGT. CDR3 size: 15 residues. Trimming stripped 6 bases from V and 2 bases from J, with 15 bases between. In nucleotides, the CDR3 is TGTGCCAGCAGCTTAACGCGGGGCTCCACAGATACGCAGTATTTT. Amino acid sequence: CASSLTRGSTDTQYF.

The chain recombines TRBV5-1 with TRBJ2-1; 8 bases are shared with TRBD1. From germline, CDR1 is SGHRS and CDR2 YFSETQ. The V and J ends lost 4 bases and 8 bases, in that order; junction bases with no gene match: 14. This CDR3 has 16 amino acids. CDR3: CASSPGPDRGVDEQFF. The CDR3 DNA reads TGCGCCAGCAGCCCTGGCCCCGACAGGGGAGTCGATGAGCAGTTCTTC.

The J gene is TRBJ1-1, the V gene TRBV29-1, with D unresolved. CDR1 is SQVTM, CDR2 ANQGSEA, per germline. CDR3 length: 13 residues. The V end was cut by 4 bases, the J end by 1 base, with 10 bases between. The CDR3 DNA reads as TGCAGCGTTGCCGTGGGCTGGAACACTGAAGCTTTCTTT. The encoded protein is CSVAVGWNTEAFF. The full variable domain, its missing parts supplied by reference TRBV29-1 and TRBJ1-1, is SAVISQKPSRDICQRGTSLTIQCQVDSQVTMMFWYRQQPGQSLTLIATANQGSEATYESGFVIDKFPISRPNLTFSTLTVSNMSPEDSSIYLCSVAVGWNTEAFFGQGTRLTVV.

V and J are TRBV15 and TRBJ1-1; possible D gene TRBD1, 6 bases. The V gene lost 8 bases and the J gene lost 0 bases, with 7 bases spanning the gap. In germline, CDR1 is LNHNV, CDR2 YYDKDF (reference sequence). The CDR3 runs to 12 residues. The CDR3, as DNA: TGTGCCACCGGACAGATGAACACTGAAGCTTTCTTT. This translates into CATGQMNTEAFF.

The rearrangement uses TRBV27 and TRBJ2-7, with TRBD2 identical over 8 bases. V shed 1 base and J 6 bases; nucleotides not matched to a gene: 14. CDR3 length: 17 residues. From germline, CDR1 is MNHEY and CDR2 SMNVEV (reference sequence). CDR3 loop: CASSLYLISGRVSEQYF. CDR3 DNA: TGTGCCAGCAGTTTATACCTAATAAGCGGGAGAGTATCCGAGCAGTACTTC.

The V and J genes are TRBV4-3 and TRBJ2-2; D unresolved. Germline CDR1 and CDR2: LGHNA and YSLEER. CDR3 length equals 14 residues. Trimming stripped 2 bases from V and 7 bases from J, with 11 bases between. Written as DNA, the CDR3 is TGCGCCAGCAGCCAAAATTACTTCGGCGGGGAGCTGTTTTTT. Amino acid sequence: CASSQNYFGGELFF.

The CDR3 sequence: CAMIVGSHTGELFF. The CDR3 DNA reads TGTGCTATGATAGTAGGTAGCCACACCGGGGAGCTGTTTTTT. The gene calls are TRBV12-5 and TRBJ2-2; D not resolved. Germline V gives CDR1 LGHNT, CDR2 FRNRAP. CDR3 length: 14 residues. V was pared by 10 bases and J by 3 bases, with 15 bases between.

This clone was observed a handful of times. The chain has TRBV9 and TRBJ2-1; D is uncertain. The CDR3 consists of 14 residues. Per the germline V gene, CDR1 is SGDLS and CDR2 is YYNGEE. Trimming took off 0 bases at V and 4 bases at J, with 8 bases between the two ends. The CDR3 sequence is CASSVGQRYNEQFF. The DNA for the CDR3 is TGTGCCAGCAGCGTAGGGCAGCGATACAATGAGCAGTTCTTC. The full variable domain, completed using reference TRBV9 and TRBJ2-1, is DSGVTQTPKHLITATGQRVTLRCSPRSGDLSVYWYQQSLDQGLQFLIQYYNGEERAKGNILERFSAQQFPDLHSELNLSSLELGDSALYFCASSVGQRYNEQFFGPGTRLTVL.

This chain uses TRBV19 with TRBJ1-1, with 8 bases matching TRBD1. The J segment lost 1 base and the V segment lost 2 bases, leaving 0 bases of the junction unmatched. The CDR3 consists of 14 residues. The germline V gene encodes CDR1 LNHDA and CDR2 SQIVND (reference sequence). The CDR3 protein is CASSITGGNTEAFF. DNA of the CDR3: TGTGCCAGTAGTATAACAGGGGGGAACACTGAAGCTTTCTTT.

This chain connects TRBV30 to TRBJ2-5; D is uncertain. CDR3 length equals 13 residues. Trimming removed 3 bases from V and 5 bases from J, with 13 bases in between. Germline assignment: CDR1 GTSNPN and CDR2 SVGIG (reference sequence). The chain's CDR3 is CAWSAPVGETQYF. CDR3 in DNA: TGTGCCTGGAGCGCCCCCGTCGGGGAGACCCAGTACTTC.

This chain connects TRBV30 to TRBJ1-1, with D possibly matching TRBD1 (5 bases). The CDR3 is 14 amino acids. Germline CDR1 GTSNPN, CDR2 SVGIG (reference sequence). V was pared by 3 bases and J by 7 bases, with 18 bases between. The CDR3 sequence: CAWRGGGSGSEAFF. The CDR3 DNA reads as TGTGCCTGGAGGGGGGGAGGGTCTGGCAGTGAAGCTTTCTTT.